Following are 5 T cell receptor beta chains from one sample sequenced in a study of technical replicates of blood from a few donors. Repertoires were generated with immunoSEQ multiplex PCR, while TCRdb's copy carries only in-frame clones and drops some. Here the sample spans around 63,000 clones, about 91% being singletons. Specimen: PBMCs. The receptors were sampled from a human donor in good health. Some clones in this sample may be carry-over from other donors' samples.

This chain links TRBV15 with TRBJ1-2; D remains ambiguous. This CDR3 has 14 amino acids. Trimming removed 0 bases from V and 4 bases from J, with 9 bases in between. In germline, CDR1 is LNHNV, CDR2 YYDKDF (reference sequence). CDR3 nucleotide sequence: TGTGCCACCAGCAGAGATCGAGGGTCCTATGGCTACACCTTC. Translated: CATSRDRGSYGYTF.

This clone was found once. V usage is TRBV18 and J usage is TRBJ2-7, with 9 bases fitting TRBD2. Germline loops: CDR1 KGHSH, CDR2 LQKENI. V shed 6 bases and J 2 bases; nucleotides not matched to a gene: 11. CDR3 size: 16 residues. CDR3 in amino acids: CASSPLSPSGTYEQYF. The CDR3 coding sequence is TGTGCCAGCTCCCCTTTATCTCCTAGCGGGACCTACGAGCAGTACTTC.

This clone appeared once. The chain recombines TRBV11-2 with TRBJ2-7; TRBD2 matches at 9 bases. J gave up 0 bases and V 4 bases, and 7 bases lay outside the gene matches. Per the germline V gene, CDR1 is SGHAT and CDR2 is FQNNGV. This CDR3 region has 16 residues. The CDR3 sequence is CASSSLVAGVSYEQYF. The CDR3 bases are TGTGCCAGCAGCTCCCTGGTAGCGGGGGTCTCCTACGAGCAGTACTTC.

The chain employs TRBV27 and TRBJ2-3; D is undetermined. Germline loops: CDR1 MNHEY, CDR2 SMNVEV (reference sequence). CDR3 size: 14 residues. V was trimmed by 0 bases and J by 4 bases, leaving 8 bases between them. CDR3 sequence reads: CASSLSFRADTQYF. Here the CDR3 DNA reads TGTGCCAGCAGTTTATCGTTCCGGGCAGATACGCAGTATTTT.

The rearrangement uses TRBV5-6 and TRBJ2-7; D is uncertain. CDR3 length: 13 amino acids. Trimming pared 0 bases from V and 3 bases from J, leaving 7 bases between. Germline CDR1 reads SGHDT; CDR2 reads YYEEEE. The CDR3 DNA is TGTGCCAGCAGCTTGGAACCGGGCTACGAGCAGTACTTC. Translated, it gives CASSLEPGYEQYF.